The present TCR beta chain was sequenced within a study of blood T cell repertoires in COVID-19. The wider study: There were acute and convalescent COVID-19 samples, and they came from the United States, Italy and Spain.

No more than 2 weeks before study entry, exposed participants had met a case of COVID-19. Some clones are missing from TCRdb's copy, which holds only in-frame ones; the method was immunoSEQ multiplex PCR. The table shows some 270,000 clones, with approximately 84% occurring only once. From germline, CDR1 is SGHRS and CDR2 YFSETQ. V gave up 1 base and J gave up 9 bases; unmatched junction bases: 12. The CDR3 runs 15 residues. Sequences were obtained from PBMCs or T cells enriched from blood (not recorded which). The chain uses TRBV5-1 and TRBJ1-1; 7 nucleotides agree with TRBD1. The sequence was obtained from a woman aged 50 to 65 who had been exposed to COVID-19. The CDR3 here is CASSLRGDRDGKAFF. As DNA, the CDR3 is TGCGCCAGCAGCTTGCGGGGCGACAGGGATGGGAAAGCTTTCTTT. Full variable domain (rest looked up from reference TRBV5-1 and TRBJ1-1): KAGVTQTPRYLIKTRGQQVTLSCSPISGHRSVSWYQQTPGQGLQFLFEYFSETQRNKGNFPGRFSGRQFSNSRSEMNVSTLELGDSALYLCASSLRGDRDGKAFFGQGTRLTVV.